The clone carrying this T cell receptor (beta chain) is a singleton in its sample. Its antigen is unknown. This sample is part of a study of radiation and T cells in renal cell carcinoma. Study at large: Nephrectomy followed 15 Gy stereotactic body radiation by 4 weeks. Study-wide findings and caveats: Baseline intratumoral clonotype presence is unknown without pretreatment biopsies. In blood, top tumor clones expanded by 2 weeks, shrinking by 4.

Trimming removed 0 bases from V and 5 bases from J; junction bases left unmatched: 10. In germline, CDR1 is LNHDA, CDR2 SQIVND (reference sequence). The CDR3 loop spans 18 amino acids. Only in-frame clones appear in the TCRdb table, and some are missing; sequencing was by immunoSEQ multiplex PCR. The sample lists tens of thousands of clones, 80% occurring once. Specified time point: blood 2 weeks post-SBRT. Stated treatment: 15 Gy SBRT to primary tumor, nephrectomy 4 weeks later. Blood was sampled at baseline, 2 weeks and 4 weeks after SBRT. The origin of this receptor is a woman between 70 and 85 years old with renal cell carcinoma. Sequenced here: blood, sampled from a patient whose treatment included radiotherapy and nephrectomy. This chain links TRBV19 with TRBJ1-1; 12 nucleotides align to TRBD1. CDR3 sequence reads: CASSIEVGTGGRWTEAFF. The DNA for the CDR3 is TGTGCCAGTAGTATAGAGGTGGGGACAGGGGGCCGTTGGACTGAAGCTTTCTTT.